Listed here are 9 T cell receptor beta chains from one sample, sequenced in a study of cytomegalovirus exposure and HLA in healthy donors. The PCR made use of 60 Vbeta and 13 Jbeta primers. This table comes from immunoSEQ multiplex PCR, and its TCRdb copy is limited to in-frame clones, with some not included. This sample carries 65,000 to 95,000 clones, with around 7.5% going to the ten biggest clones. Sequenced material: PBMCs. Receptors originate from a female donor in good health and CMV-seropositive.

This chain links TRBV6-5 with TRBJ1-2, with 7 bases identical to TRBD1. CDR1 MNHEY and CDR2 SVGAGI come from the germline V gene. After removal of 6 bases from V and 5 bases from J, the junction contained 9 bases not matched to a gene. The CDR3 loop spans 14 amino acids. The CDR3 sequence: CASRSPTGRYGYTF. The CDR3 coding sequence is TGTGCCAGCAGAAGTCCGACAGGGAGGTATGGCTACACCTTC.

The V call is TRBV11-3, the J call TRBJ2-1; D is perhaps TRBD1 (5 bases). The CDR3 extends over 13 amino acids. V was pared by 0 bases and J by 15 bases, with 15 bases between. Germline values: CDR1 SGHNT, CDR2 YENEEA. The CDR3 coding sequence is TGTGCCAGCAGCTTAGAAGCCCAGGGCGGTCGGTTCTTC. Protein: CASSLEAQGGRFF. Variable domain in full (rest from reference TRBV11-3 and TRBJ2-1): EAGVVQSPRYKIIEKKQPVAFWCNPISGHNTLYWYLQNLGQGPELLIRYENEEAVDDSQLPKDRFSAERLKGVDSTLKIQPAELGDSAVYLCASSLEAQGGRFFGPGTRLTVL.

The rearrangement uses TRBV29-1 and TRBJ2-1; perhaps TRBD1 as D (5 bases). CDR1 is SQVTM and CDR2 is ANQGSEA in the germline V gene. This CDR3 has 12 amino acids. The V gene lost 4 bases and the J gene lost 7 bases, with 11 bases spanning the gap. The CDR3 nucleotides read TGCAGCGTTGTGGGGCAGGTTAATGAGCAGTTCTTC. It encodes CSVVGQVNEQFF.

Note on this clone: This sample also contains other DNA sequences that code for the same CDR3. The chain combines TRBV19 with TRBJ1-6; 7 bases fit TRBD1. The trim removed 5 bases at V and 5 bases at J, leaving 9 bases unmatched. There are 16 residues in the CDR3. The germline gives CDR1 LNHDA, CDR2 SQIVND (reference sequence). This chain's CDR3 is CASSPSGQEHNSPLHF. CDR3 coding DNA: TGTGCCAGTAGTCCCAGCGGACAGGAACATAATTCACCCCTCCACTTT.

This chain connects TRBV6-6 to TRBJ1-4; D perhaps matches TRBD1 (6 bases). The V gene's germline CDR1 is MNHNY and CDR2 SVGAGI (reference sequence). This CDR3 comprises 15 residues. V lost 4 bases, J lost 6 bases, and 15 bases lay in between. DNA for the CDR3: TGTGCCAGCAGTTTAACAGGGAGTTGGCATGAAAAACTGTTTTTT. It translates to CASSLTGSWHEKLFF.

The V gene is TRBV5-1, the J gene TRBJ1-1; 10 nucleotides match TRBD1. CDR1 SGHRS and CDR2 YFSETQ come from the germline V gene. The junction had 13 bases not matched to a gene; V was cut back by 7 bases and J by 4 bases. CDR3 length: 16 amino acids. CDR3 loop: CASGSTGGLAATEAFF. CDR3 DNA: TGCGCCAGCGGTTCGACAGGGGGCCTCGCGGCCACTGAAGCTTTCTTT. Variable domain in full (rest from reference TRBV5-1 and TRBJ1-1): KAGVTQTPRYLIKTRGQQVTLSCSPISGHRSVSWYQQTPGQGLQFLFEYFSETQRNKGNFPGRFSGRQFSNSRSEMNVSTLELGDSALYLCASGSTGGLAATEAFFGQGTRLTVV.

The chain has TRBV7-9 and TRBJ1-2; 9 bases map to TRBD1. The CDR3 consists of 16 residues. The trim removed 3 bases at V and 4 bases at J, leaving 9 bases unmatched. The germline gives CDR1 SEHNR, CDR2 FQNEAQ (reference sequence). The CDR3 sequence is CASSFETGQGPYGYTF. In nucleotides, the CDR3 is TGTGCCAGCAGCTTTGAAACGGGACAGGGTCCCTATGGCTACACCTTC. Together with reference TRBV7-9 and TRBJ1-2, the CDR3 gives the full variable domain: DTGVSQNPRHKITKRGQNVTFRCDPISEHNRLYWYRQTLGQGPEFLTYFQNEAQLEKSRLLSDRFSAERPKGSFSTLEIQRTEQGDSAMYLCASSFETGQGPYGYTFGSGTRLTVV.

This chain links TRBV19 with TRBJ2-1; 12 bases map to TRBD2. CDR1 is LNHDA and CDR2 is SQIVND in the germline V gene (reference sequence). The CDR3 runs to 16 residues. V dropped 7 bases and J dropped 9; count of bases not matched to a gene: 13. In DNA form, the CDR3 reads TGTGCCAGTACCTCACTTTCTAGCGGGAGGGTTGGTGAGCAGTTCTTC. It codes for CASTSLSSGRVGEQFF.

The J gene is TRBJ2-1, the V gene TRBV4-3; TRBD2 agrees at 7 bases. CDR1 and CDR2 (germline): LGHNA, YSLEER. V was clipped by 3 bases and J by 4 bases; unmatched bases: 15. The CDR3 has 18 amino acids. CDR3 DNA: TGCGCCAGCAGCCAGGGGGGGATTGGGCCGGAAGCATACAATGAGCAGTTCTTC. Translated: CASSQGGIGPEAYNEQFF.